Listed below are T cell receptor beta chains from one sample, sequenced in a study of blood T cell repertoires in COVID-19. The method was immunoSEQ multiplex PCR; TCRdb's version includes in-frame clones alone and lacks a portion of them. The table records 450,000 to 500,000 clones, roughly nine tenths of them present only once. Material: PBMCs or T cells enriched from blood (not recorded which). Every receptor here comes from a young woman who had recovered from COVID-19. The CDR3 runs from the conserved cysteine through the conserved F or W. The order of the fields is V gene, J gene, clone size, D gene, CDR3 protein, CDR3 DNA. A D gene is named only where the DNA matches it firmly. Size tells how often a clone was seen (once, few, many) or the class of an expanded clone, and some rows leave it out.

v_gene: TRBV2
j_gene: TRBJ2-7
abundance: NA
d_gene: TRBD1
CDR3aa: CASSSRTGRYEQYF
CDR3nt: TGTGCCAGCAGTTCTAGGACAGGGCGGTACGAGCAGTACTTC

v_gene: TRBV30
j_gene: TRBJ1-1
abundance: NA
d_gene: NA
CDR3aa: CAWSVVRNTEAFF
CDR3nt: TGTGCCTGGAGTGTAGTTAGGAACACTGAAGCTTTCTTT

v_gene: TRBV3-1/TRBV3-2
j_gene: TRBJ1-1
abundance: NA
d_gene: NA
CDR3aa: CASSQDRGREAFF
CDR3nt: TGTGCCAGCAGCCAAGATAGGGGTCGTGAAGCTTTCTTT

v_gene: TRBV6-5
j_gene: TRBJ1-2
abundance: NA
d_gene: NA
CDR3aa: CASRRAWDGYTF
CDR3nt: TGTGCCAGCAGGCGGGCCTGGGATGGCTACACCTTC

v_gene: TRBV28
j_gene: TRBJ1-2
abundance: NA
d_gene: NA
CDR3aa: CASSPPSGPYGYTF
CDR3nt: TGTGCCAGCAGTCCACCCTCAGGCCCCTATGGCTACACCTTC

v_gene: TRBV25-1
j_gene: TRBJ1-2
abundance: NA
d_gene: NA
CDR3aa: CASTGFYGYTF
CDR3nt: TGTGCCAGCACAGGGTTCTATGGCTACACCTTC

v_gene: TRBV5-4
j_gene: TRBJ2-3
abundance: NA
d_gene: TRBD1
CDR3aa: CASKLEPGQGSDTQYF
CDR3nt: TGTGCCAGCAAGTTGGAGCCGGGACAGGGATCAGATACGCAGTATTTT

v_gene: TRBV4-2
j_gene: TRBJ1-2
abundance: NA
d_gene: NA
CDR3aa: CASSQEQGREGYTF
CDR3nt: TGTGCCAGCAGCCAGGAGCAGGGTCGTGAAGGCTACACCTTC

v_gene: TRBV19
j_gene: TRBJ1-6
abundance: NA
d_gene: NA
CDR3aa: CASSMSGYNSPLHF
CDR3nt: TGTGCCAGTAGTATGAGCGGGTATAATTCACCCCTCCACTTT

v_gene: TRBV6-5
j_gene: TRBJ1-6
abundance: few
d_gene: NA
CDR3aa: CASRVSRVADSPLHF
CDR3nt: TGTGCCAGCAGAGTATCGAGGGTAGCAGATTCACCCCTCCACTTT

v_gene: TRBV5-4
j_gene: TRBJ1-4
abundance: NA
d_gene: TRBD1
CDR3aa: CASSANAGQGGNEKLFF
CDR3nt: TGTGCCAGCAGTGCAAACGCCGGACAGGGAGGTAATGAAAAACTGTTTTTT

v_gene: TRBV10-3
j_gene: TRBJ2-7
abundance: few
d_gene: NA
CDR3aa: CAISESGTAKEYEQYF
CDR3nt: TGTGCCATCAGTGAGTCGGGGACTGCCAAGGAGTACGAGCAGTACTTC

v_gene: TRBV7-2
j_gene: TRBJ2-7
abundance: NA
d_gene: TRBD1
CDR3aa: CASSFGTGAYEQYF
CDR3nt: TGTGCCAGCAGCTTTGGGACAGGGGCCTACGAGCAGTACTTC

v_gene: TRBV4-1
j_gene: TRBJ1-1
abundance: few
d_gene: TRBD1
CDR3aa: CASSHLSRGAENTEAFF
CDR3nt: TGCGCCAGCAGCCACCTTTCCAGGGGGGCAGAGAACACTGAAGCTTTCTTT

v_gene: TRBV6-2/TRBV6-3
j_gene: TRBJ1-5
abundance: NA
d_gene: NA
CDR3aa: CASSYGGWESNQPQHF
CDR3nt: TGTGCCAGCAGTTACGGGGGCTGGGAGAGCAATCAGCCCCAGCATTTT